This T cell receptor (beta chain) was captured by sequencing in a study of monozygotic twins with inflammatory bowel disease (dated by TCRdb to between 2018 and 2021). With regard to the full study: In total, roughly 30 monozygotic twin pairs made up the full study: 19 Danish pairs, all IBD-discordant, plus nine German pairs, of which four were IBD-concordant and five were IBD-discordant. Within discordant pairs, disease-associated traits were sought mainly by comparing IBD patients with their genetically identical healthy co-twins. Each individual had, on average, about 151 000 unique TCRalpha sequences and 181 000 unique TCRbeta sequences available for analysis.

Library construction relied on 5' RACE. Preparation of each TCR library used 3,000 to 3,500 ng of total RNA. For each sample, cDNA was synthesized in eight separate reactions using SMARTScribe reverse transcriptase. Unique molecular identifiers containing a 6-nucleotide sample barcode were introduced through template switching during cDNA synthesis. Amplification of TCRalpha and TCRbeta cDNA involved two nested PCRs of 16 and 9 cycles, and each PCR was followed by bead purification. Before amplification, the cDNA was treated with uracil DNA-glycosylase and purified using the QIAquick PCR purification kit. In the second PCR, Illumina TruSeq-compatible adapters and sample-specific barcodes were added. TapeStation and Qubit were used to check library quality and concentration, and around 5 ng of each library went into the pool. The pooled libraries were sequenced with 2 x 100 bp reads and custom sequencing primers on an Illumina HiSeq2500 single-index Rapid Run. The original pipeline was this. MiGEC version 1.2.6 was used for UMI-based consensus assembly, which corrected PCR and sequencing errors. MiXCR version 2.1.1 was used for V(D)J alignment, clonotype assembly and CDR3 extraction. To normalise gene usage, clonotype sharing and MAIT/NKT TCR abundance, the top 1000, 10 000 and 20 000 clonotypes in each sample were analysed. Diversity was computed as the inverse Simpson index with the vegan R package after downsampling to 27 000 UMIs. Statistical testing used paired Mann-Whitney U tests on the discordant twin pairs and applied Benjamini-Hochberg correction for multiple testing. One entry per CDR3 protein sequence results from the TCRdb reprocessing of the reads, with DNA left out. The V and J calls and clone size come from TCRdb's table, not from the authors' own analysis. The sample table records some 440,000 distinct CDR3 sequences. The ten top clones hold about 2.6% of the sample.

As to this clonotype: Its cognate antigen has yet to be identified.

From each donor, a roughly 2.5 ml peripheral blood sample was collected into PAXgene tubes and stored at -80 degrees C. Without T cell sorting, total RNA was isolated from whole blood using the PAXgene blood miRNA kit on an automated QIAcube. Peripheral blood from monozygotic twin pairs, either concordant or discordant for inflammatory bowel disease, underwent deep TCRalpha and TCRbeta repertoire profiling that used unique molecular barcoding. For every twin pair, smoking habits were documented, and each individual was categorised as a current, former or never smoker. Points the paper makes about the study in general: Differing immunosuppressive treatments among patients may have added background noise and inter-individual variability to the repertoires. Fewer clonotypes were shared with other individuals by IBD patients than by healthy twins, most markedly in patients showing signs of disease activity. No single strong signal or clonotype linked to IBD turned up in the results, so the idea that one exists was not supported. Repertoire similarity did not differ between concordant and discordant twins, which could be due to limited statistical power. Measured by the inverse Simpson index, TCRbeta repertoire diversity was lower in IBD patients than in their healthy co-twins. The analysis was unable to tell apart different T cell subtypes.

The germline V gene yields SGHRS for CDR1 and YFSETQ for CDR2. The CDR3 numbers 17 residues from cysteine through phenylalanine. No DNA is recorded. Here the chain combines TRBV5-1 and TRBJ1-1; TCRdb's assignment of TRBD1 cannot be checked, as there is no DNA. The sequenced material came from blood. The source is a human donor with ulcerative colitis or Crohn's disease, or a healthy co-twin of an affected twin (not recorded which). For the CDR3, the sequence is CASSLGLWTGDNTEAFF.